These 10 T cell receptor beta chains were all obtained from the same sample, sequenced in a study of T cell clonotyping in hematopoietic cell transplantation. Clones were sequenced by immunoSEQ multiplex PCR, and TCRdb holds only the in-frame ones, with some missing. The table records fewer than 20,000 clones, over 65% of them present only once. Sequenced here: PBMCs, sampled 100 days after allogeneic stem cell transplant. All receptors derive from a male patient in his sixties or seventies who had an allogeneic stem cell transplant from a related donor, so the T cells may come from the graft donor. Some clones in this sample may be carry-over from other donors' samples.

This chain links TRBV5-1 with TRBJ2-3; D may correspond to TRBD1 or TRBD2 (6 bases each). Germline CDR1 and CDR2: SGHRS and YFSETQ. This CDR3 is 14 amino acids long. V was cut by 4 bases and J by 5 bases, with 14 bases left in between. CDR3 nucleotides: TGCGCCAGCAGCACGGGGGCAGGGAAAGATACGCAGTATTTT. This gives the protein CASSTGAGKDTQYF.

CDR3 residues: CASSLGGQGYEQYF. CDR3 sequence (DNA): TGTGCCAGCAGCTTAGGGGGGCAAGGTTACGAGCAGTACTTC. The rearrangement joins TRBV7-6 to TRBJ2-7, with a possible D match to TRBD1 (6 bases). With 1 base removed from V and 4 bases from J, the gap between germline ends came to 11 bases. Germline V gene sequence: CDR1 SGHVS, CDR2 FNYEAQ. CDR3 length equals 14 residues.

This clone came up once. The chain is built from TRBV19 and TRBJ1-6; 7 bases agree with TRBD1. Looked up from germline, CDR1 is LNHDA and CDR2 is SQIVND (reference sequence). The CDR3 is made up of 14 amino acids. Trimming took 5 bases from V and 6 from J; bases not matched to a gene: 4. The CDR3 loop is CASSFRDSNSPLHF. The CDR3 DNA reads TGTGCCAGTAGTTTCCGGGACAGTAATTCACCCCTCCACTTT.

The CDR3 sequence is CASSLGLTGELFF. The CDR3 DNA reads TGTGCCAGCAGCTTAGGGTTGACCGGGGAGCTGTTTTTT. J is TRBJ2-2 and V is TRBV13, with no clear D. Deletions cut 0 bases from V and 5 bases from J, with 4 bases between. The CDR3 totals 13 residues. Germline loops: CDR1 PRHDT, CDR2 FYEKMQ (reference sequence).

V and J are TRBV27 and TRBJ2-7; 8 positions match TRBD2. Germline V gene lookup returns CDR1 MNHEY and CDR2 SMNVEV (reference sequence). CDR3 size: 15 residues. Trimming took 4 bases from V and 4 from J; bases not matched to a gene: 9. The CDR3 DNA follows: TGTGCCAGCAGTTCTCGGGGGGGGAGGTGGTACGAGCAGTACTTC. Translating it yields CASSSRGGRWYEQYF.

The chain combines TRBV5-1 with TRBJ1-1, with unresolved D. CDR3 size: 15 residues. The germline V gene has CDR1 SGHRS and CDR2 YFSETQ. With 4 bases removed from V and 0 bases from J, the gap between germline ends came to 13 bases. DNA of the CDR3: TGCGCCAGCAGCACCATAGGGCTCCTGAACACTGAAGCTTTCTTT. Protein sequence: CASSTIGLLNTEAFF. Full variable domain (rest looked up from reference TRBV5-1 and TRBJ1-1): KAGVTQTPRYLIKTRGQQVTLSCSPISGHRSVSWYQQTPGQGLQFLFEYFSETQRNKGNFPGRFSGRQFSNSRSEMNVSTLELGDSALYLCASSTIGLLNTEAFFGQGTRLTVV.

This clone was seen a few times. The chain uses TRBV7-2 and TRBJ1-2, with 10 positions matching TRBD1. The CDR3 sequence is 16 residues long. The germline V gene encodes CDR1 SGHTA and CDR2 FQGNSA. After removal of 5 bases from V and 8 bases from J, the junction contained 14 bases not matched to a gene. CDR3 nucleotides: TGTGCCAGCAGCCAGGGGAAGGGACAGGGGACGGAGGGCTACACCTTC. It codes for CASSQGKGQGTEGYTF.

The genes are TRBV19 and TRBJ2-5, with D possibly matching TRBD1 (6 bases). The germline gives CDR1 LNHDA, CDR2 SQIVND (reference sequence). V dropped 6 bases and J dropped 6 bases, with 11 bases sitting between them. The CDR3 totals 12 residues. This CDR3 is CASSSQGKTQYF. The CDR3 DNA reads as TGTGCCAGTAGCTCCCAGGGGAAGACCCAGTACTTC.

The chain employs TRBV6-6 and TRBJ2-5; 12 positions match TRBD2. The germline V gene has CDR1 MNHNY and CDR2 SVGAGI (reference sequence). The CDR3 has 16 amino acids. The trim removed 0 bases at V and 2 bases at J, leaving 1 base unmatched. The CDR3 DNA reads TGTGCCAGCAGTTACTCCCTAGCGGGGGGGCAAGAGACCCAGTACTTC. Translated: CASSYSLAGGQETQYF.

The chain links TRBV28 to TRBJ1-6, with TRBD1 identical over 8 bases. Germline V gene lookup returns CDR1 MDHEN and CDR2 SYDVKM. Unmatched junction bases numbered 9, after V lost 7 bases and J lost 7 bases. The CDR3 loop spans 15 amino acids. The CDR3 protein is CASIPVDRGNSPLHF. In nucleotides, the CDR3 is TGTGCCAGCATCCCAGTAGACAGGGGAAATTCACCCCTCCACTTT.